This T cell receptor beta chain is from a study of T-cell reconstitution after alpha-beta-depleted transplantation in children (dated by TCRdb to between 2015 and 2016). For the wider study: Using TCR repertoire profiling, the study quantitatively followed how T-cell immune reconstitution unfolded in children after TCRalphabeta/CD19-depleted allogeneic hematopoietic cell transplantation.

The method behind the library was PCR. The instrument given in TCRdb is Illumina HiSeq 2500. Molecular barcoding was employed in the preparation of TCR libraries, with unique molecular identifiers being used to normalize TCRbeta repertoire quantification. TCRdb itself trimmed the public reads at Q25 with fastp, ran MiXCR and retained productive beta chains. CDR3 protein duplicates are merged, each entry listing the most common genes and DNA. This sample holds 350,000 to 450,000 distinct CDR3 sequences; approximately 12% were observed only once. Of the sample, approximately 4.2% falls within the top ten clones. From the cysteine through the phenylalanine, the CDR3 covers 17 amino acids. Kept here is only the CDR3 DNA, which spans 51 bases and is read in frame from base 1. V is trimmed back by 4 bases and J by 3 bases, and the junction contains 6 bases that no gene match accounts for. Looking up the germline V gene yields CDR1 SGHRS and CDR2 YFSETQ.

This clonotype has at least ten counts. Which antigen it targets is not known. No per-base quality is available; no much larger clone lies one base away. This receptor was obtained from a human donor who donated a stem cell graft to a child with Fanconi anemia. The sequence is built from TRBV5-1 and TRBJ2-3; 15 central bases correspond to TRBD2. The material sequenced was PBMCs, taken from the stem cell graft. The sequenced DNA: TGCGCCAGCAGCCGGGGACTAGCGGGGGGAAAGACAGATACGCAGTATTTT. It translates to CASSRGLAGGKTDTQYF.